These 3 T cell receptor beta chains came from one sample sequenced in a study of CD8 T cells in Susac syndrome. The RNA input was about 0.5 to 1 ug, and it was reverse transcribed with random hexamers. Via MiXCR, TCRdb re-called the immunoSEQ multiplex PCR reads, giving one row per CDR3 protein. The sample has around 170,000 distinct CDR3 sequences; about 91% are singletons. The sample consisted of CD4+ T cells from PBMCs. These receptors were taken from a human donor in good health.

The V call is TRBV12-3 or TRBV12-4, the J call TRBJ2-4; 7 nucleotides match TRBD1. The CDR3 is made up of 15 amino acids. With 5 bases clipped from V and 1 base from J, the junction kept 5 bases outside the gene matches. The CDR3 nucleotides are TGTGCCAGCAGTGGACAGGAGATTGCCAAAAACATTCAGTACTTC. Its translation is CASSGQEIAKNIQYF.

This chain joins TRBV9 and TRBJ1-6; no clear D. V lost 0 bases and J lost 11, with 12 bases in between. Germline V gene sequence: CDR1 SGDLS, CDR2 YYNGEE. This CDR3 region has 14 residues. The CDR3 DNA reads TGTGCCAGCAGCGTAGGTCCTCATCTGACACCCCTCCACTTT. Encoded protein: CASSVGPHLTPLHF.

This chain uses TRBV20-1 with TRBJ2-1; the match to TRBD2 covers 9 bases. V was pared by 3 bases and J by 4 bases, with 7 bases of the junction left unmatched. The germline V gene has CDR1 DFQATT and CDR2 SNEGSKA (reference sequence). The CDR3 is 15 residues long. The CDR3 nucleotides are TGCAGTGCTAGCGGTAGGAGCGGGAGGTACAATGAGCAGTTCTTC. Protein sequence: CSASGRSGRYNEQFF.